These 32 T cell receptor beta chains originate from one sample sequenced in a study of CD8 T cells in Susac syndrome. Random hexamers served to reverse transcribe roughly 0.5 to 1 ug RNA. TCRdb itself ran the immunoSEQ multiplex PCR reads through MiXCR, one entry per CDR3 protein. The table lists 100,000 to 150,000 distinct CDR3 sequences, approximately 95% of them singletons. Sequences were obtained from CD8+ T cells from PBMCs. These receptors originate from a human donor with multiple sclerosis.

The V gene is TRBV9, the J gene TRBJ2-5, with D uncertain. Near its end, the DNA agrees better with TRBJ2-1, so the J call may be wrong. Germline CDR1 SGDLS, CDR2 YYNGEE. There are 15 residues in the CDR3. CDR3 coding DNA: TGTGCCAGCAGCGTAGGGGAAGGGTTTTTAGGTATCCAGTTCTTC. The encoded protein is CASSVGEGFLGIQFF.

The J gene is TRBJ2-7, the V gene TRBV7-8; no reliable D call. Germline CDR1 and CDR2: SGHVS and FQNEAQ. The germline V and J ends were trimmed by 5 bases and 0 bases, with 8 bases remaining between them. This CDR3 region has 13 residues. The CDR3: CASSTTDSYEQYV. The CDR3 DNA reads TGTGCCAGCAGCACTACTGACTCCTACGAGCAGTACGTC.

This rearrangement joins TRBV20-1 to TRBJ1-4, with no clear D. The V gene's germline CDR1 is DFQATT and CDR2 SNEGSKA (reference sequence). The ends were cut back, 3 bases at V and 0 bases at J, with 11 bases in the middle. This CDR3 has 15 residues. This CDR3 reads CSARDSLATNEKLFF. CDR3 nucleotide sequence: TGCAGTGCTAGGGACTCACTGGCAACTAATGAAAAACTGTTTTTT.

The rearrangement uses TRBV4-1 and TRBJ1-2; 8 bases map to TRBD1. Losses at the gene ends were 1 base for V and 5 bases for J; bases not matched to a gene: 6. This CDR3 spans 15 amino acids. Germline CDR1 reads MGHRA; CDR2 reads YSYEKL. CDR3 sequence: CASSQGTGRTYGYTF. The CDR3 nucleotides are TGCGCCAGCAGCCAAGGGACAGGGCGGACTTATGGCTACACCTTC.

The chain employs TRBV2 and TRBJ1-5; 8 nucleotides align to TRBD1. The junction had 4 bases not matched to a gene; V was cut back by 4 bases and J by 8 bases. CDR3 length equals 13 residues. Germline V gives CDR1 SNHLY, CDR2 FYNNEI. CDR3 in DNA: TGTGCCAGCAGTGGACAGGGGCAGAAGCCCCAGCATTTT. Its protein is CASSGQGQKPQHF. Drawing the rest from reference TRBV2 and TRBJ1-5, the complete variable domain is EPEVTQTPSHQVTQMGQEVILRCVPISNHLYFYWYRQILGQKVEFLVSFYNNEISEKSEIFDDQFSVERPDGSNFTLKIRSTKLEDSAMYFCASSGQGQKPQHFGDGTRLSIL.

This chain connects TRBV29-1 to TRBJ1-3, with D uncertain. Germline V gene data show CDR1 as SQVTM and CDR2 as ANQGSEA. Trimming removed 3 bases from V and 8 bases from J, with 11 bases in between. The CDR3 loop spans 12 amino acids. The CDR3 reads CSVDAGLHTIYF. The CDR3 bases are TGCAGCGTTGACGCGGGTCTGCACACCATATATTTT.

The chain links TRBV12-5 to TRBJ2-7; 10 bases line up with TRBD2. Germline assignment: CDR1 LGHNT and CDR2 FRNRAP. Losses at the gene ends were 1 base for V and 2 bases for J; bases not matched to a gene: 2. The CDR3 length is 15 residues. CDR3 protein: CASGLGTSGAYEQYV. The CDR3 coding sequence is TGTGCTAGTGGTTTGGGGACTAGCGGAGCCTACGAGCAGTACGTC.

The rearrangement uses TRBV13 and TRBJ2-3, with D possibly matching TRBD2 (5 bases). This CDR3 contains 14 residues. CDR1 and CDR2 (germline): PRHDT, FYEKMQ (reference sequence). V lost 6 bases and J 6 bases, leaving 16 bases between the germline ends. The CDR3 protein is CASRTGLRGDTQYF. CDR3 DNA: TGTGCCAGCAGGACGGGTCTAAGAGGGGATACGCAGTATTTT.

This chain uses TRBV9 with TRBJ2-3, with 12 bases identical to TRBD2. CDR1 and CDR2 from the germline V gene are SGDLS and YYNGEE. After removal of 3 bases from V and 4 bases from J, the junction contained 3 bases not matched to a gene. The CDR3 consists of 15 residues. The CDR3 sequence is CASSASGREADTQYF. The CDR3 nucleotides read TGTGCCAGCAGCGCTAGCGGGAGGGAGGCAGATACGCAGTATTTT.

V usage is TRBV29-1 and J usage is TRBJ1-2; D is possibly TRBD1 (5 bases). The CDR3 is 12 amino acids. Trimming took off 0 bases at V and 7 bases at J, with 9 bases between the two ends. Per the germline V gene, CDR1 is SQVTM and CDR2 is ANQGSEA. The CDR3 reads CSVEEGLPGYTF. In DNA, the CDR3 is TGCAGCGTTGAAGAGGGACTCCCTGGCTACACCTTC.

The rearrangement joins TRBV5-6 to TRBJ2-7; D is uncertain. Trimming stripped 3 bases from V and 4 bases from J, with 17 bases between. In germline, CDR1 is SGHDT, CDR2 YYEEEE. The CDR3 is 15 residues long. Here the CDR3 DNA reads TGTGCCAGCAGCTCTACCCGAAGGGTGGGGTACGAGCAGTACGTC. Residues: CASSSTRRVGYEQYV.

The DNA for the CDR3 is TGTGCCAGCAGGCCCAGTTCGGGGACAGCTTTCTACGAGCAGTACTTC. Its protein is CASRPSSGTAFYEQYF. This chain connects TRBV12-3 or TRBV12-4 to TRBJ2-7; 7 nucleotides align to TRBD1. The V gene end was trimmed by 6 bases and the J gene end by 3 bases; junction bases not matched to a gene: 14. The CDR3 is 16 residues long.

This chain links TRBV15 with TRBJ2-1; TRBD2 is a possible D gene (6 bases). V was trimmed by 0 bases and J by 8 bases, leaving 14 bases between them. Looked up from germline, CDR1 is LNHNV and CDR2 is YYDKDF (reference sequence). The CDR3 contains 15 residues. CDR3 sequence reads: CATSRDRGLSDEQFF. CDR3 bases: TGTGCCACCAGCAGAGATCGGGGACTGAGCGATGAGCAGTTCTTC.

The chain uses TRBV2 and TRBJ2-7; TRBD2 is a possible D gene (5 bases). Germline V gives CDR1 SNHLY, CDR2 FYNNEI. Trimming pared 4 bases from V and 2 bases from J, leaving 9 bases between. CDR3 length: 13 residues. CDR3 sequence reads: CASSVYGTYEQYV. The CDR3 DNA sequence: TGTGCCAGCAGTGTGTACGGGACCTACGAGCAGTACGTC.

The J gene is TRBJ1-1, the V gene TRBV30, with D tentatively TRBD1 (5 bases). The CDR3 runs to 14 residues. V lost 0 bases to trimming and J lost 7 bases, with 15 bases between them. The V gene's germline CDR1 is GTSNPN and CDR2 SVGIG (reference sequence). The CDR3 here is CAWSVRGLSIEAFF. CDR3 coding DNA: TGTGCCTGGAGTGTACGGGGCCTTAGTATTGAAGCTTTCTTT. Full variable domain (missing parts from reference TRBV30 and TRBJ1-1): SQTIHQWPATLVQPVGSPLSLECTVEGTSNPNLYWYRQAAGRGLQLLFYSVGIGQISSEVPQNLSASRPQDRQFILSSKKLLLSDSGFYLCAWSVRGLSIEAFFGQGTRLTVV.

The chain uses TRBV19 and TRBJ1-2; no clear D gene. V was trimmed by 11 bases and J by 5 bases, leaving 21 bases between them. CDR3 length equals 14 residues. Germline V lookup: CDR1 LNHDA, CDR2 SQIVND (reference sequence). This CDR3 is CASYPGFGLYGYTF. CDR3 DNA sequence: TGTGCCTCCTACCCGGGATTCGGACTATATGGCTACACCTTC.

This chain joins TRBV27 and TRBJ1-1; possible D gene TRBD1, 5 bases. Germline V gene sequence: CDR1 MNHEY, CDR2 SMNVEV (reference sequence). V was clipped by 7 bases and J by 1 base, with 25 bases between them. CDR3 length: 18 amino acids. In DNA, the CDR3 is TGTGCCAGCAACAATATTCCCCCTTCGACAGCCTCGAACACTGAAGCTTTCTTT. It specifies CASNNIPPSTASNTEAFF.

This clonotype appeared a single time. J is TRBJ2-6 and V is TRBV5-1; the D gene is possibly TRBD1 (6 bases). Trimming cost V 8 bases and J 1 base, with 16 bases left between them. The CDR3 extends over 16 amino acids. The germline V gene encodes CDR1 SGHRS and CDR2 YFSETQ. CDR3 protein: CASQGFFGSGANVLTF. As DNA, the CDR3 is TGCGCCAGTCAGGGGTTCTTCGGGTCTGGGGCCAACGTCCTGACTTTC. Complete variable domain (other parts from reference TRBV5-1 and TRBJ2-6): KAGVTQTPRYLIKTRGQQVTLSCSPISGHRSVSWYQQTPGQGLQFLFEYFSETQRNKGNFPGRFSGRQFSNSRSEMNVSTLELGDSALYLCASQGFFGSGANVLTFGAGSRLTVL.

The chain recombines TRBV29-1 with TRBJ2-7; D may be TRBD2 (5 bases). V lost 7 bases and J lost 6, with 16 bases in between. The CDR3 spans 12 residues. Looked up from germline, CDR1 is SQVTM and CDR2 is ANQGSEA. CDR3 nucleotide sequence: TGCAGCGCAAAACAGAGGGATACCGAGCAGTACTTC. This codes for CSAKQRDTEQYF.

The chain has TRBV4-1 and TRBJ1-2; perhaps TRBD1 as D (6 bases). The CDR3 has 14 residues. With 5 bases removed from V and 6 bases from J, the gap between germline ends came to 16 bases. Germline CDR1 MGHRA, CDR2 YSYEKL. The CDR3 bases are TGCGCCAGCAGCGCTAGAGACAGGTTCAATGGCTACACCTTC. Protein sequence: CASSARDRFNGYTF.

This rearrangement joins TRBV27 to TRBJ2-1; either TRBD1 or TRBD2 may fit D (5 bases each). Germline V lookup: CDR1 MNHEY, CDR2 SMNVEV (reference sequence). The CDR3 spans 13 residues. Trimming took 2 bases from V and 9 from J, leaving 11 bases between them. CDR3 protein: CASSLKGTGEQFF. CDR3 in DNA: TGTGCCAGCAGTTTAAAAGGGACCGGTGAGCAGTTCTTC.

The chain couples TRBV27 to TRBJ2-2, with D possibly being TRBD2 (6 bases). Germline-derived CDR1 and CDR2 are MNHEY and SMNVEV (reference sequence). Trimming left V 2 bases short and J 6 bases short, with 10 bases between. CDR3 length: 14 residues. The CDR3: CASSLGRDSGELFF. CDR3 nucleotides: TGTGCCAGCAGTTTAGGTCGGGACTCCGGGGAGCTGTTTTTT.

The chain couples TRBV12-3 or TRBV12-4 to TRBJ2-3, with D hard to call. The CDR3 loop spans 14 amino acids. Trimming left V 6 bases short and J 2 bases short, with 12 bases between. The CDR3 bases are TGTGCCAGCAGCCCCTGGGTCCTCACAGATACGCAGTATTTT. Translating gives CASSPWVLTDTQYF.

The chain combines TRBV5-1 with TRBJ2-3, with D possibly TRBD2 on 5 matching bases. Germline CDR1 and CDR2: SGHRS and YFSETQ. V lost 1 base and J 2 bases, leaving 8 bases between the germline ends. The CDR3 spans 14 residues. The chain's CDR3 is CASSLTGNTDTQYF. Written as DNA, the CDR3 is TGCGCCAGCAGCTTGACGGGGAACACAGATACGCAGTATTTT.

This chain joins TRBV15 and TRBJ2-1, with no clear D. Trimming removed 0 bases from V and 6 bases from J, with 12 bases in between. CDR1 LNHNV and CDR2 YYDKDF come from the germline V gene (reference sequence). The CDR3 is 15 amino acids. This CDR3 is CATSRDRVGRNEQFF. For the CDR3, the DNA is TGTGCCACCAGCAGAGATCGGGTCGGGCGCAATGAGCAGTTCTTC. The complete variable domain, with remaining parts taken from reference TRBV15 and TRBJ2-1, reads DAMVIQNPRYQVTQFGKPVTLSCSQTLNHNVMYWYQQKSSQAPKLLFHYYDKDFNNEADTPDNFQSRRPNTSFCFLDIRSPGLGDTAMYLCATSRDRVGRNEQFFGPGTRLTVL.

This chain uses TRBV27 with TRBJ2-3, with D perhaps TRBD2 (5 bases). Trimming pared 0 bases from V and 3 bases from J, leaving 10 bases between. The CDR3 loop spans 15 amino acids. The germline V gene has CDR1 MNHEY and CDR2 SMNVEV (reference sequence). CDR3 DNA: TGTGCCAGCAGTTTATCCCTTGAGGGTACAGATACGCAGTATTTT. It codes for CASSLSLEGTDTQYF.

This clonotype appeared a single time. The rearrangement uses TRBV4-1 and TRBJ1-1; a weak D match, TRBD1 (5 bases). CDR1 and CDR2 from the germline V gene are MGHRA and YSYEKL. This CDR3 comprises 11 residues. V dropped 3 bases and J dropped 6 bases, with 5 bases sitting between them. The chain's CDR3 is CASSQGPEAFF. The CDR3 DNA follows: TGCGCCAGCAGCCAGGGACCTGAAGCTTTCTTT.

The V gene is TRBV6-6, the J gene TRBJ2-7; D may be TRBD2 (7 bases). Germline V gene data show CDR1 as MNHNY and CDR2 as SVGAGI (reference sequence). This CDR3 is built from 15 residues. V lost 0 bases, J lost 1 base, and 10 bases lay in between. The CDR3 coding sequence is TGTGCCAGCAGTTACTCGAGGGGGGGGTCCTACGAGCAGTACTTC. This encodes CASSYSRGGSYEQYF.

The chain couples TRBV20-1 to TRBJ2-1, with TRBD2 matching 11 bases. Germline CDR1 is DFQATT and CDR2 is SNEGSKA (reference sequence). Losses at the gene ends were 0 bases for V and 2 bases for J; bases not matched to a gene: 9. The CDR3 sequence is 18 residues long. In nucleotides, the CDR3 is TGCAGTGCTAGAGATTCGGCTAGCGGGAGGCTACCCTACAATGAGCAGTTCTTC. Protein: CSARDSASGRLPYNEQFF.

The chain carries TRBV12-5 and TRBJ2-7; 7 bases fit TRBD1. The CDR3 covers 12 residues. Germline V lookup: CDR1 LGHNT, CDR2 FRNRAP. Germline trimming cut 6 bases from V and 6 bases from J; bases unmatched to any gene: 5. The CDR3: CASGQTGVEQYV. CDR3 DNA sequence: TGTGCTAGTGGCCAAACAGGGGTCGAGCAGTACGTC.

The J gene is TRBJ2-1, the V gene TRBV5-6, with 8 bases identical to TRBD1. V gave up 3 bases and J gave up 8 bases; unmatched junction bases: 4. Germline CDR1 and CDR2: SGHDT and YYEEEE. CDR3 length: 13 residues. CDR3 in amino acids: CASSYYRGYEQFF. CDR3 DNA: TGTGCCAGCAGCTACTACAGGGGGTATGAGCAGTTCTTC.

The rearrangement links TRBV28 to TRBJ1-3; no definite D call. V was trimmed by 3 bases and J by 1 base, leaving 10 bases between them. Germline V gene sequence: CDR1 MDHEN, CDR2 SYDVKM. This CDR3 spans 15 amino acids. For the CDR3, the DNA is TGTGCCAGCAGTTTTCGGCCAGTGTCTGGAAACACCATATATTTT. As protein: CASSFRPVSGNTIYF.